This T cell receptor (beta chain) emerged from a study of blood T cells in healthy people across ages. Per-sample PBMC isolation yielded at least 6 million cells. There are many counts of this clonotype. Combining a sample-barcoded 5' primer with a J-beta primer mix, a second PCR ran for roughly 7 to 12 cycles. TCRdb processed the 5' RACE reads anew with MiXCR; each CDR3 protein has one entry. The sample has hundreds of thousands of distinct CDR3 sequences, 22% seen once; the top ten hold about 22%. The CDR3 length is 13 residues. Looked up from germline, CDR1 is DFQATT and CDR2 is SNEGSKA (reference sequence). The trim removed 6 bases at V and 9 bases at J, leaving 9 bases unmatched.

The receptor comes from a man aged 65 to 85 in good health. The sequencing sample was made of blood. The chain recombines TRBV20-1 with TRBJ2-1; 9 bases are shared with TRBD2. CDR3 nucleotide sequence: TGCAGTGCCCCAACTAGCGGGCGGGGTGAGCAGTTCTTC. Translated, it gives CSAPTSGRGEQFF.